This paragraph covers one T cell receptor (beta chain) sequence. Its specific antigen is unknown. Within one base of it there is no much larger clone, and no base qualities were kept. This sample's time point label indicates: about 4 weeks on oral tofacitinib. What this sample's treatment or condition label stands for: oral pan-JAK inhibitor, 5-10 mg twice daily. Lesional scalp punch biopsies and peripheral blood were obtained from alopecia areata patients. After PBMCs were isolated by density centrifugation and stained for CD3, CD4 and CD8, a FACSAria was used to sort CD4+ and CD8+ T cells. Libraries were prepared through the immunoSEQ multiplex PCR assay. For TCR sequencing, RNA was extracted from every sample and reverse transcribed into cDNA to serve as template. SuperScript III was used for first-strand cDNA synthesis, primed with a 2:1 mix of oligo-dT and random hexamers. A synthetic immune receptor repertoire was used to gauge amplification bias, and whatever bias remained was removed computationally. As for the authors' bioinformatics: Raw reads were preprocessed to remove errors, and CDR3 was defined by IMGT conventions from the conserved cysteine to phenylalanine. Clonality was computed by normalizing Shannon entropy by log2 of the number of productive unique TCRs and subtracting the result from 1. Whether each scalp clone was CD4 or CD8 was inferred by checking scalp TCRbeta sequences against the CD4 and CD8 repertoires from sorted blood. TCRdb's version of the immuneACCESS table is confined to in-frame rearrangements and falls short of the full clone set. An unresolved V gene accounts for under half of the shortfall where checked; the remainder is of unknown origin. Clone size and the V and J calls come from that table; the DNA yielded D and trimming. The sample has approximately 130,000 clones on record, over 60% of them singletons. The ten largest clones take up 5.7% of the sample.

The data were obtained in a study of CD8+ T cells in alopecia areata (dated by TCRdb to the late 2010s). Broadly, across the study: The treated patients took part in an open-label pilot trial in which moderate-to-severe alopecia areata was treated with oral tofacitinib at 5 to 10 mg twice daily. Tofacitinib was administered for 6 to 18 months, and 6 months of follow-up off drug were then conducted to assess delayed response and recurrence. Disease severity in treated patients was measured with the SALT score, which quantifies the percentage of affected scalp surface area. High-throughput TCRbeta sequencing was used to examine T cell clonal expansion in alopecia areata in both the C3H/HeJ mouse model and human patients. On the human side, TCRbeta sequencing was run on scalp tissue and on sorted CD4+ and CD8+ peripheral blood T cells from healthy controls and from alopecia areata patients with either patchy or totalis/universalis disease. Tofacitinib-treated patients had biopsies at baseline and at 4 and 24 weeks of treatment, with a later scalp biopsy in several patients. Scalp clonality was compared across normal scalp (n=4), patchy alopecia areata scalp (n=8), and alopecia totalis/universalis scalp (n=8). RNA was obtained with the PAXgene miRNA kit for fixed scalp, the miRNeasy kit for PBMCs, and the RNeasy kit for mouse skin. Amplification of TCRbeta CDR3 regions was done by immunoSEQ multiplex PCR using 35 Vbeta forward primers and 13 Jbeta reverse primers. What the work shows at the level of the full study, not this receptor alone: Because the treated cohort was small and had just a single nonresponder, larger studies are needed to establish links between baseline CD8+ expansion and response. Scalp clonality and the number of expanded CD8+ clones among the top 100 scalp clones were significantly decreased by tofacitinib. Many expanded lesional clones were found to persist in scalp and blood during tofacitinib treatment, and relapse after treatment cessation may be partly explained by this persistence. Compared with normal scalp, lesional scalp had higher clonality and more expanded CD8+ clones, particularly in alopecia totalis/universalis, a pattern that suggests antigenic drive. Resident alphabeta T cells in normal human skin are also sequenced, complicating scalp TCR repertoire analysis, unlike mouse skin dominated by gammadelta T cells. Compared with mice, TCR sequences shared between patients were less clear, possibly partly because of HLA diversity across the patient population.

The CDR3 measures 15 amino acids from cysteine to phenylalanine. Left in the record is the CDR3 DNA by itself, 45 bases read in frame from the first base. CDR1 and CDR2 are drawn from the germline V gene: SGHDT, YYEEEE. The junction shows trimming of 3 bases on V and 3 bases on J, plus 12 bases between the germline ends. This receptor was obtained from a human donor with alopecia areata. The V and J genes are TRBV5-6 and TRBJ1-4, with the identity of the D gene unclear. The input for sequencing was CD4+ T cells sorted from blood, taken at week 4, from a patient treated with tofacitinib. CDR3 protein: CASSSRRTPNEKLFF. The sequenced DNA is TGTGCCAGCAGCTCACGACGGACGCCTAATGAAAAACTGTTTTTT. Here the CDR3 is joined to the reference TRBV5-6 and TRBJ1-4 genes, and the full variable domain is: DAGVTQSPTHLIKTRGQQVTLRCSPKSGHDTVSWYQQALGQGPQFIFQYYEEEERQRGNFPDRFSGHQFPNYSSELNVNALLLGDSALYLCASSSRRTPNEKLFFGSGTQLSVL.